The clone carrying this T cell receptor beta chain has at least ten counts. Its antigen remains unknown. J lost 4 bases, V lost 4 bases, and 5 bases had no gene match. The length of the CDR3 is 14 residues. The germline V gene has CDR1 SGHRS and CDR2 YFSETQ. The data stem from a study of Graves' ophthalmopathy and Graves' hyperthyroidism. General study results and limits: Most expanded clonotypes in thyroid above 0.001 frequency also showed up in blood.

Clinicians diagnosed using symptoms, serum thyroxine, TRAb, thyroid ultrasound and orbital computed tomography. Amplification of the TCR beta CDR3 regions used RNA transcripts (as template). The first round was an RT-PCR with HTBI primers, and the second round was a multiplex PCR. TCRdb analysed the multiplex PCR reads with MiXCR anew, one entry per CDR3 protein. The sample holds 900,000 to 1,200,000 distinct CDR3 sequences, less than 45% seen once. Sequencing input: peripheral blood or thyroid tissue (not recorded which). The receptor was isolated from an adult man with Graves' hyperthyroidism. V and J are TRBV5-1 and TRBJ1-1, with 9 bases fitting TRBD1. The CDR3 region is CASSEDRGFTEAFF. CDR3 sequence (DNA): TGCGCCAGCAGCGAGGACAGGGGATTCACTGAAGCTTTCTTT.